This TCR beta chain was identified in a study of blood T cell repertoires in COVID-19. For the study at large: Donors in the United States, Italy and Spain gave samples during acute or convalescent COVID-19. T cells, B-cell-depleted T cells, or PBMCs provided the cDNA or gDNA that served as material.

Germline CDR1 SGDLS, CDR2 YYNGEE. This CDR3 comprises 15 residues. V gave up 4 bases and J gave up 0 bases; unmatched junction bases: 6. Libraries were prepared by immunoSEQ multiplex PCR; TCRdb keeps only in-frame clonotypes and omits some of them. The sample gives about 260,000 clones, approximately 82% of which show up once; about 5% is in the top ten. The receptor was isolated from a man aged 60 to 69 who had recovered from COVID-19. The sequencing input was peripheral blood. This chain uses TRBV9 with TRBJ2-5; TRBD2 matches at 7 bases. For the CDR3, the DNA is TGTGCCAGCAGCACCAGCGGGGAGAACCAAGAGACCCAGTACTTC. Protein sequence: CASSTSGENQETQYF.